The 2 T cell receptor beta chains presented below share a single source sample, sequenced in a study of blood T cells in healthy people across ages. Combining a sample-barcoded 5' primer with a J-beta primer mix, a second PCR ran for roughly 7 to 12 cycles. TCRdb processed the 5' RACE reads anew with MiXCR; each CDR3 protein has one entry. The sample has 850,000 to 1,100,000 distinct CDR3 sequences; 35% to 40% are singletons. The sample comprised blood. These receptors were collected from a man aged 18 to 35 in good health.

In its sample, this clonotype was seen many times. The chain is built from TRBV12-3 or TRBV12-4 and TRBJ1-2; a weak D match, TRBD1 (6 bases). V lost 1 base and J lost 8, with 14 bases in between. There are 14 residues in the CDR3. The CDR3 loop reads CASSLDRDTHGYTF. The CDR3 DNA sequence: TGTGCCAGCAGTTTAGACCGGGACACGCACGGCTACACCTTC.

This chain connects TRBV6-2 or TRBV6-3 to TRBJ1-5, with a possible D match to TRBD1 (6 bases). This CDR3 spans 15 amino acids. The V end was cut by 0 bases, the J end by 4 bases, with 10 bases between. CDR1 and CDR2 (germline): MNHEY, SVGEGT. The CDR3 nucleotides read TGTGCCAGCAGTTACTCGGGGGCCGTGAATCAGCCCCAGCATTTT. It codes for CASSYSGAVNQPQHF.